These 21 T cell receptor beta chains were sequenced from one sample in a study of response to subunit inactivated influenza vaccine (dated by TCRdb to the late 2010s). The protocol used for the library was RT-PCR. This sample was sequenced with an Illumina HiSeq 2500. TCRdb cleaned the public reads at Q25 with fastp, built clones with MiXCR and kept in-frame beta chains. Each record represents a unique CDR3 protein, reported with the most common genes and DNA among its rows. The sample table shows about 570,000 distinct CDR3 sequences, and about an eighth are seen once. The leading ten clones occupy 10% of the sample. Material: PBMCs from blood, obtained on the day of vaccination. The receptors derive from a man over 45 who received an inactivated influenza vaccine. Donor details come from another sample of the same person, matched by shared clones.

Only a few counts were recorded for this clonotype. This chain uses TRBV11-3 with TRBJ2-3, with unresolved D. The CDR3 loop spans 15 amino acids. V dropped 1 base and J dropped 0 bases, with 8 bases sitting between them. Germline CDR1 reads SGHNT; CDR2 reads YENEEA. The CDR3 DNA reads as TGTGCCAGCAGCTTAGGAACGAGAAGCACAGATACGCAGTATTTT. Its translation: CASSLGTRSTDTQYF.

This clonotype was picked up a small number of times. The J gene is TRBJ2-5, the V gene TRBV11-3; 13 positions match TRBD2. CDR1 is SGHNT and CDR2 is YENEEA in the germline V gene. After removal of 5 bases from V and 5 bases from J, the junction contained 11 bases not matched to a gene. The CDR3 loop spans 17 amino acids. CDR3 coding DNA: TGTGCCAGCAGCCCCGGACTAGCGGGGGTGACGGGGGAGACCCAGTACTTC. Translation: CASSPGLAGVTGETQYF.

The CDR3, as DNA: TGTGCCAGCAGCCAAGACAGGGGGGTGGAGTCCGGGGAGCTGTTTTTT. Residues: CASSQDRGVESGELFF. This chain uses TRBV4-2 with TRBJ2-2; possibly TRBD1 for D (7 bases). Germline CDR1 reads LGHNA; CDR2 reads YNFKEQ. V was trimmed by 0 bases and J by 6 bases, leaving 14 bases between them. The CDR3 has 16 residues.

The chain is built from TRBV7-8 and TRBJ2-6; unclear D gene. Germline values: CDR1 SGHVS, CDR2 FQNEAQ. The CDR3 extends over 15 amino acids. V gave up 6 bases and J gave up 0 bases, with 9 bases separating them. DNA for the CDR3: TGTGCCAGCAGTTCTCGAATCTCTGGGGCCAACGTCCTGACTTTC. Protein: CASSSRISGANVLTF. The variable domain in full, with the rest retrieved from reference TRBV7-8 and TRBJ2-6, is GAGVSQSPRYKVAKRGQDVALRCDPISGHVSLFWYQQALGQGPEFLTYFQNEAQLDKSGLPSDRFFAERPEGSVSTLKIQRTQQEDSAVYLCASSSRISGANVLTFGAGSRLTVL.

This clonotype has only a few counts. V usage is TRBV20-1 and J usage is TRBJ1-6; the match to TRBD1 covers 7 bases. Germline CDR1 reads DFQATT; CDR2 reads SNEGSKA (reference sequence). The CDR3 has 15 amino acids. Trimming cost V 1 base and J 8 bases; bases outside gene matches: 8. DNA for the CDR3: TGCAGTGCTAGAGCTCAGGGGGTTAGTTATTCACCCCTCCACTTT. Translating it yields CSARAQGVSYSPLHF.

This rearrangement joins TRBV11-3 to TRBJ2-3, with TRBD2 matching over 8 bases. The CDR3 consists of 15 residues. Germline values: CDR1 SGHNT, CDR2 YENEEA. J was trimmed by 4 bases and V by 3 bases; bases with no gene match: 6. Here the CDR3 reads CASSFGRGGSDTQYF. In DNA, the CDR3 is TGTGCCAGCAGCTTTGGACGGGGGGGCTCAGATACGCAGTATTTT.

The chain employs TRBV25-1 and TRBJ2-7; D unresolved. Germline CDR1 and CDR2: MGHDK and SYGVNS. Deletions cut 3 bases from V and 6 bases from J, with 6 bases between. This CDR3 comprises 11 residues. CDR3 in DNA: TGTGCCAGCAGTGAGTGGCGCGAGCAGTACTTC. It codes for CASSEWREQYF.

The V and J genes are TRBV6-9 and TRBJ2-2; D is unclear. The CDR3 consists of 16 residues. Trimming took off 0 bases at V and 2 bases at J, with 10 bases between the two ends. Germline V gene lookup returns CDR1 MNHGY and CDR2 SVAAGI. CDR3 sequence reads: CASSYSGTVNTGELFF. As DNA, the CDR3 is TGTGCCAGCAGTTATTCGGGCACGGTTAACACCGGGGAGCTGTTTTTT.

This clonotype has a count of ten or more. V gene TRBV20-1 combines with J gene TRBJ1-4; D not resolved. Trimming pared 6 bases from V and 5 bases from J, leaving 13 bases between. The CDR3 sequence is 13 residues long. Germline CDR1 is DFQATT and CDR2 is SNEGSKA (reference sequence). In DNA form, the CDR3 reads TGCAGTGCCTGGGAGACACAGAATGAAAAACTGTTTTTT. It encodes CSAWETQNEKLFF.

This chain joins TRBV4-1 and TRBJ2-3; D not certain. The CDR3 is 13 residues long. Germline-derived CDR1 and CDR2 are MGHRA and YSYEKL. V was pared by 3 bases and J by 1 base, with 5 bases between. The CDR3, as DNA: TGCGCCAGCAGCCACGAAGGCACAGATACGCAGTATTTT. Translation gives CASSHEGTDTQYF.

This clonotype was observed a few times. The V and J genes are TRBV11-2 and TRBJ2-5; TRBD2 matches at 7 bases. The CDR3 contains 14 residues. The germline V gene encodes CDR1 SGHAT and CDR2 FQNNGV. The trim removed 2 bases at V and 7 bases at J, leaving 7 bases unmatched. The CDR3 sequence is CASSLSTTGGTQYF. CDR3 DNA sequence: TGTGCCAGCAGCTTAAGTACCACGGGGGGGACCCAGTACTTC.

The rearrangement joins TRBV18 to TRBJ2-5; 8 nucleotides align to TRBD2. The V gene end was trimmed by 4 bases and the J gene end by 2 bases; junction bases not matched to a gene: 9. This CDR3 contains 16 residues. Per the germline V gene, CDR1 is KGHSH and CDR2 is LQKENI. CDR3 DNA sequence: TGTGCCAGCTCACTTGCCGCGACTAGCGTACAAGAGACCCAGTACTTC. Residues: CASSLAATSVQETQYF.

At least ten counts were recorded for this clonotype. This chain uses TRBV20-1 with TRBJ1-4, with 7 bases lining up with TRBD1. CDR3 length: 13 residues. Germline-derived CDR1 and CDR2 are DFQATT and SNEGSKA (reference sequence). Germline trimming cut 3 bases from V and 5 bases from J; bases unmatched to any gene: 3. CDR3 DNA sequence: TGCAGTGCTAGCGGGACAGTCAATGAAAAACTGTTTTTT. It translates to CSASGTVNEKLFF.

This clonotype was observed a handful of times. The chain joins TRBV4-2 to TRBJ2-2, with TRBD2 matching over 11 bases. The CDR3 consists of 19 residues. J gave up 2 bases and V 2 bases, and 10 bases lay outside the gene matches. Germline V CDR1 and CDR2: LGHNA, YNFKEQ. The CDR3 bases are TGTGCCAGCAGCCAAACTAGCGGGAGACCCCACCCCAACACCGGGGAGCTGTTTTTT. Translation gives CASSQTSGRPHPNTGELFF.

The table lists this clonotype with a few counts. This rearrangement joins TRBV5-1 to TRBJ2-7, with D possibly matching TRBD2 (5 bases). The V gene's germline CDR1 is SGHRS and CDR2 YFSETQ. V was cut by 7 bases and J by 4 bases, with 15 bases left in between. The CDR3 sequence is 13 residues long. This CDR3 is CASGEGGTYEQYF. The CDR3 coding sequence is TGCGCCAGCGGAGAGGGTGGCACATACGAGCAGTACTTC.

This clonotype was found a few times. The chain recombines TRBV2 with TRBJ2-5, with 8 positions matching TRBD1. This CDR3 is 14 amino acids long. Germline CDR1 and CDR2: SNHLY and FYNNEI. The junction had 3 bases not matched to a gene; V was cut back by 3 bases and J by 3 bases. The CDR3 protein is CASSDWTGKETQYF. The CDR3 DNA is TGTGCCAGCAGTGATTGGACAGGGAAAGAGACCCAGTACTTC.

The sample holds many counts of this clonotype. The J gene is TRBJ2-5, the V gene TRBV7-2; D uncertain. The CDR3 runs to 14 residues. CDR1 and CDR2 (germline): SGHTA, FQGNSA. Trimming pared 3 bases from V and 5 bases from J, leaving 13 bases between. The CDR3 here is CASSFQTIGETQYF. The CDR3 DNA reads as TGTGCCAGCAGCTTCCAGACCATTGGGGAGACCCAGTACTTC.

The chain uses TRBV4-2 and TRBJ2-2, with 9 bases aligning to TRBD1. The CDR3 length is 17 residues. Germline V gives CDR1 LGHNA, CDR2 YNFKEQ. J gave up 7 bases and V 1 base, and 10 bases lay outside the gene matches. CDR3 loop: CASSQGHRDREGGELFF. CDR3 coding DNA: TGTGCCAGCAGCCAAGGCCACCGGGACAGGGAAGGCGGGGAGCTGTTTTTT.

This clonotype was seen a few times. In DNA, the CDR3 is TGCGCCAGCAGCTTGGCCCGCGAGTCGGAAGCTTTCTTT. Protein product: CASSLARESEAFF. This rearrangement joins TRBV5-1 to TRBJ1-1; D remains ambiguous. Germline V gene data show CDR1 as SGHRS and CDR2 as YFSETQ. V lost 0 bases to trimming and J lost 8 bases, with 11 bases between them. The CDR3 has 13 residues.

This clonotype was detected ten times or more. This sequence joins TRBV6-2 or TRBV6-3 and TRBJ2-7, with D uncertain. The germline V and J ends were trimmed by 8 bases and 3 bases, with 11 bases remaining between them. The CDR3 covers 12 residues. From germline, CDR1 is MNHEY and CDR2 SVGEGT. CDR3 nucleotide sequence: TGTGCCAGCGGGCTACGATTCTACGAGCAGTACTTC. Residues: CASGLRFYEQYF.

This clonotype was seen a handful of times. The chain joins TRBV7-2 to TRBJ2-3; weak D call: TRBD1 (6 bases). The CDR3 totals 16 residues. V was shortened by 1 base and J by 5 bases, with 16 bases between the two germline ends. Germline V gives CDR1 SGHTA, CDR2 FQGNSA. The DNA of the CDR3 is TGTGCCAGCAGCTTAGGGTGGCAGGGGAAGGGAGATACGCAGTATTTT. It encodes CASSLGWQGKGDTQYF.